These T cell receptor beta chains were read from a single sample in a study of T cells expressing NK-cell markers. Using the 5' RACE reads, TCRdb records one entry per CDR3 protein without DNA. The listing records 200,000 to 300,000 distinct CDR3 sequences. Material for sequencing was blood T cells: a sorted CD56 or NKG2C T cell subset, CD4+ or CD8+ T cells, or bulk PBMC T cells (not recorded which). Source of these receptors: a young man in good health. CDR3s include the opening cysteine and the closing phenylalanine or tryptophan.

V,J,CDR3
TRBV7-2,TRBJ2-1,CASSPDASGAPYNEQFF
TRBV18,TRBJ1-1,CASSHIGQGALDTEAFF
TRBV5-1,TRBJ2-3,CASSLVASGRTDTQYF
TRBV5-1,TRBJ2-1,CASSSTSGNEQFF
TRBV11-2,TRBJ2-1,CASSPQRVRNEQFF
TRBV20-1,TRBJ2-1,CSARDRWREVVLEQFF
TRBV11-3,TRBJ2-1,CASSLDREKAAREQFF
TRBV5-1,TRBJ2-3,CASSLEQGARTQYF
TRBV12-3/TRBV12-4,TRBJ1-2,CASSTQWRGYTF
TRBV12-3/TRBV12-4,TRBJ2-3,CASSLAGVGTDTQYF
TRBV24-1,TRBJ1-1,CATSGQGAKGTEAFF
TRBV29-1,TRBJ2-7,CSAAGGIYEQYF
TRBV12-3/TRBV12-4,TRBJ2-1,CASTGGADSYNEQFF
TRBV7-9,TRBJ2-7,CASSQSSVHEQYF
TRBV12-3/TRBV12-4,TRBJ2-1,CASSLVGTGDEQFF
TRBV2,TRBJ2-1,CASRKDGTPEQFF
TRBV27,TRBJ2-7,CASQGVTYEQYF
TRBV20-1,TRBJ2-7,CSAPGDERLEQYF
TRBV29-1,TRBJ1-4,CSVVGDGTEKLFF
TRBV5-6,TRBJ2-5,CASSYPTGVQYF
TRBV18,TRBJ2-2,CASSPPVVGELFF
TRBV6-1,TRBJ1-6,CASTEFGTIDSPLHF
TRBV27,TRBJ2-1,CASSLNQGGSNNEQFF
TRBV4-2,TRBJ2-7,CASSPHFRAENYEQYF
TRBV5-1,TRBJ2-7,CASSLVGQDSYEQYF
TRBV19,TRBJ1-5,CASSITSGAGQPQHF
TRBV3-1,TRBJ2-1,CASNRDTGANEQFF
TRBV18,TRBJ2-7,CASSPLRDRGFYEQYF
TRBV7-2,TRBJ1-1,CASSLEGVRMNTEAFF
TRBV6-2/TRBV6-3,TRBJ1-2,CASSPPGQGILYGYTF
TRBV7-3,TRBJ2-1,CASSPGAFGNEQFF
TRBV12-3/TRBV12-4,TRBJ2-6,CASSQRPWSSGANVLTF
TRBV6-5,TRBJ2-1,CASSYRSGRPDNEQFF
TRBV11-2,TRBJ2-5,CASSWGLAEETQYF
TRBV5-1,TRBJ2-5,CASSGSSETQYF
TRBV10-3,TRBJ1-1,CAISDRGGNTEAFF
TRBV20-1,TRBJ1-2,CSASREGINYGYTF
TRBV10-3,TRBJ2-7,CAIRGDGSNYEQYF
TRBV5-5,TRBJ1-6,CASSFTGLDSPLHF
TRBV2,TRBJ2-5,CASSESQVAQYF
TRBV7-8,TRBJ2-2,CASSLTGLGTGELFF
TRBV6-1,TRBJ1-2,CASTPGANYGYTF
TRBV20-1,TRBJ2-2,CSARDSRGGTHTGELFF
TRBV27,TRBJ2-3,CASMLQGTDTQYF
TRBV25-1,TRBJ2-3,CASSEPSGRGADTQYF
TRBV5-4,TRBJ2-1,CASSLIQDVNEQFF
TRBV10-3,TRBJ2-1,CAISEEPYNEQFF
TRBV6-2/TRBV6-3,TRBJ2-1,CASSTPGGPYNEQFF
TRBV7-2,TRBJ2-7,CASSQQTGYEQYF
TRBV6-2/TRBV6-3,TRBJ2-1,CASSSIPTYNEQFF
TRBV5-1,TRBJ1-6,CASSEPRTGNNSPLHF
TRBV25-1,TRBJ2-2,CASSETGIFGELFF
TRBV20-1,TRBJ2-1,CSASRQVDEQFF
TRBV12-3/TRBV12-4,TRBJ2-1,CASTPSDYSSSYNEQFF
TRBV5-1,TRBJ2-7,CASSGDTGPYEQYF
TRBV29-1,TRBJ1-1,CSVEKAAAGEAFF
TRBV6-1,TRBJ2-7,CASRNTGSSYEQYF
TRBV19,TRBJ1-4,CASSPVRNEKLFF
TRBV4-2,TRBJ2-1,CASSQPGLADHNEQFF